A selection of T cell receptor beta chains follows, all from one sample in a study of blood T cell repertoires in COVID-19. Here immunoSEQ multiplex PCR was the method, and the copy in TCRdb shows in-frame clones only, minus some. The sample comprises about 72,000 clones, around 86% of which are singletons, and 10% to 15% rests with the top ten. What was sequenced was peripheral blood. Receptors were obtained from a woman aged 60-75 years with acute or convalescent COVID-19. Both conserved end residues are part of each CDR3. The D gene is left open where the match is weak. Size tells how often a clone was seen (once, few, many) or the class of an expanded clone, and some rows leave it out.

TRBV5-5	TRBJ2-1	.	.	CASSGAGSYNEQFF	TGTGCCAGCAGCGGGGCAGGCTCCTACAATGAGCAGTTCTTC
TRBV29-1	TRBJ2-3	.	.	CSVPRFPGTDTQYF	TGCAGCGTGCCTAGGTTCCCAGGCACAGATACGCAGTATTTT
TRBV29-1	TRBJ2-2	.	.	CSVFSAGELFF	TGCAGCGTTTTTTCTGCCGGGGAGCTGTTTTTT
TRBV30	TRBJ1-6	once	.	CAWGRDIFGNSPLHF	TGTGCCTGGGGCAGGGACATTTTTGGCAATTCACCCCTCCACTTT
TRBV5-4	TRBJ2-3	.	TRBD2	CASSSSGGAADTQYF	TGTGCCAGCAGCTCCAGCGGGGGGGCCGCAGATACGCAGTATTTT
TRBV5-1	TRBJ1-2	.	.	CASSSDGAYGYTF	TGCGCCAGCAGCTCCGACGGAGCCTATGGCTACACCTTC
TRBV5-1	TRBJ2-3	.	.	CASSPGSDTDTQYF	TGCGCCAGCAGCCCCGGGTCCGACACAGATACGCAGTATTTT
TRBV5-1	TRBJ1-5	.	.	CASSLGGDGQPQHF	TGCGCCAGCAGCTTGGGGGGGGATGGACAGCCCCAGCATTTT
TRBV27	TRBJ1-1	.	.	CASSLRGTEAFF	TGTGCCAGCAGTTTACGAGGCACTGAAGCTTTCTTT
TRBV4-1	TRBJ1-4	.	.	CASSQLYRATNEKLFF	TGCGCCAGCAGCCAACTTTACAGGGCAACTAATGAAAAACTGTTTTTT
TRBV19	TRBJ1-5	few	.	CASNKAGGPQHF	TGTGCCAGTAATAAGGCGGGTGGGCCCCAGCATTTT
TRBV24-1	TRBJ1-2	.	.	CATSPGRGGYTF	TGTGCCACCAGTCCAGGGCGGGGTGGCTACACCTTC
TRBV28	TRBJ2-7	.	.	CASWDSSYEQYF	TGTGCCAGTTGGGACTCGTCCTACGAGCAGTACTTC
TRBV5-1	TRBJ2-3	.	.	CASSHRRGDRESDTQYF	TGCGCCAGCAGCCATCGGCGGGGTGACAGGGAGTCAGATACGCAGTATTTT
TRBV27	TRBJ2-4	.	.	CASSSGLTLAKNIQYF	TGTGCCAGCAGTTCCGGACTTACGCTAGCCAAAAACATTCAGTACTTC
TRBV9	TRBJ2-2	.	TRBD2	CASTRTSAEELFF	TGTGCCAGCACTAGGACTAGCGCGGAGGAGCTGTTTTTT
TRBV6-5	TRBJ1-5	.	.	CASSRDSQTPQHF	TGTGCCAGCAGCAGAGACAGCCAGACGCCCCAGCATTTT
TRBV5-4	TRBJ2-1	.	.	CASSLDYGEQFF	TGTGCCAGCAGCTTGGATTACGGTGAGCAGTTCTTC
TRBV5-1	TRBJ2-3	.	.	CASSALSGAGLDTQYF	TGCGCCAGCAGCGCGCTATCAGGGGCCGGTCTAGATACGCAGTATTTT
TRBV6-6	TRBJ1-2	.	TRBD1	CASRGTGDSYGYTF	TGTGCCAGCCGAGGGACAGGGGATTCGTATGGCTACACCTTC
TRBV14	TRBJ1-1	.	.	CASSQDLGNTEAFF	TGTGCCAGCAGCCAAGATCTAGGGAACACTGAAGCTTTCTTT
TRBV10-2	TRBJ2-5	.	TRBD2	CASSVGLAGKFQETQYF	TGCGCCAGCAGTGTCGGACTAGCGGGAAAGTTTCAGGAGACCCAGTACTTC
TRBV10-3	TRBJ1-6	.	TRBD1	CAIGLGQTNSPLHF	TGTGCCATCGGTCTGGGACAGACTAATTCACCCCTCCACTTT
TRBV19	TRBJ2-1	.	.	CASSIGGYNEQFF	TGTGCCAGTAGTATCGGGGGTTACAATGAGCAGTTCTTC
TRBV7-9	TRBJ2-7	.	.	CASSFDLSGVLYEQYF	TGTGCCAGCAGCTTCGACCTCTCCGGGGTCCTCTACGAGCAGTACTTC
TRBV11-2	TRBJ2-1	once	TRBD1	CASSPSGQGNEQFF	TGTGCCAGCAGCCCCTCGGGACAGGGCAATGAGCAGTTCTTC
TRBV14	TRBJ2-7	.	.	CASSPQGGAYEQYF	TGTGCCAGCAGCCCTCAAGGAGGAGCCTACGAGCAGTACTTC
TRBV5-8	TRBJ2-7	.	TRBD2	CASSLGSGGDEQYF	TGTGCCAGCAGCTTGGGTAGCGGGGGTGACGAGCAGTACTTC
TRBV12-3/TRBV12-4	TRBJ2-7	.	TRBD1	CASSSDRYYEQYF	TGTGCCAGCAGTTCGGACAGGTACTACGAGCAGTACTTC
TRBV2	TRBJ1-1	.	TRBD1	CASSERTGLTEAFF	TGTGCCAGCAGCGAAAGGACAGGGCTGACTGAAGCTTTCTTT
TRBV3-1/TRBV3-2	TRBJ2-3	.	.	CASSQERGGLNTDTQYF	TGTGCCAGCAGCCAAGAAAGGGGTGGGCTTAACACAGATACGCAGTATTTT
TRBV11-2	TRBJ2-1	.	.	CASSLDRQGEQFF	TGTGCCAGCAGCTTAGATCGGCAGGGGGAGCAGTTCTTC